A single sample is the source of the 24 T cell receptor beta chains below, sequenced in a study of blood T cell repertoires in COVID-19. Only in-frame clones appear in the TCRdb table, and some are missing; sequencing was by immunoSEQ multiplex PCR. The top ten clones hold approximately 6.1% of a sample with over 200,000 clones, 80% to 90% of them seen once. Source material: peripheral blood. Receptors were obtained from a man older than 75 with acute or convalescent COVID-19.

A word on this clone: A junction boundary mismatches the germline segment, possibly from a read error. This rearrangement joins TRBV7-7 to TRBJ2-5; TRBD1 agrees at 11 bases. Looked up from germline, CDR1 is SSHAT and CDR2 is FNYEAQ (reference sequence). CDR3 length equals 17 residues. CDR3 DNA sequence: TGTGCTAGCAGCTTAGGCCGGGACAGGGGGTTCCAAGAGACCCAGTACTTC. Residues: CASSLGRDRGFQETQYF.

The chain links TRBV10-3 to TRBJ2-1; a possible D gene is TRBD2 (5 bases). With 1 base removed from V and 2 bases from J, the gap between germline ends came to 6 bases. Per germline, CDR1 ENHRY and CDR2 SYGVKD. This CDR3 is 14 amino acids long. In nucleotides, the CDR3 is TGTGCCATCAGTGAGTGGGAGACCTACAATGAGCAGTTCTTC. Translating gives CAISEWETYNEQFF.

The chain employs TRBV19 and TRBJ1-5; 8 nucleotides align to TRBD1. V trimming: 7 bases; J trimming: 4 bases; junction bases outside the gene matches: 18. Germline V gene data show CDR1 as LNHDA and CDR2 as SQIVND (reference sequence). The CDR3 length is 18 residues. The DNA for the CDR3 is TGTGCCAGTAAGGACAGGGTCGGAAGCGTTACATTAAATCAGCCCCAGCATTTT. It encodes CASKDRVGSVTLNQPQHF.

This rearrangement joins TRBV27 to TRBJ2-3; 9 bases match TRBD2. V lost 3 bases to trimming and J lost 1 base; unmatched junction nucleotides: 5. CDR3 length: 16 amino acids. The germline gives CDR1 MNHEY, CDR2 SMNVEV (reference sequence). CDR3 sequence (DNA): TGTGCCAGCAGTTTCGGACTAGCGCCCCGCACAGATACGCAGTATTTT. Amino acids: CASSFGLAPRTDTQYF.

This chain connects TRBV15 to TRBJ1-4, with TRBD1 matching over 7 bases. The junction had 13 bases not matched to a gene; V was cut back by 6 bases and J by 0 bases. Germline-derived CDR1 and CDR2 are LNHNV and YYDKDF (reference sequence). The CDR3 contains 18 residues. This chain's CDR3 is CATRGQNYLTATNEKLFF. CDR3 coding DNA: TGTGCCACCAGGGGACAGAATTATCTGACCGCAACTAATGAAAAACTGTTTTTT.

The rearrangement uses TRBV9 and TRBJ2-5; D ambiguous. The CDR3 is 9 amino acids. The germline V gene encodes CDR1 SGDLS and CDR2 YYNGEE. With 10 bases removed from V and 1 base from J, the gap between germline ends came to 2 bases. CDR3 nucleotides: TGTGCCCGCCAAGAGACCCAGTACTTC. This translates into CARQETQYF.

J is TRBJ1-5 and V is TRBV27; 7 bases line up with TRBD1. This CDR3 region has 15 residues. The germline V gene encodes CDR1 MNHEY and CDR2 SMNVEV (reference sequence). The J segment lost 2 bases and the V segment lost 2 bases, leaving 3 bases of the junction unmatched. The CDR3: CASSLTGTGNQPQHF. CDR3 nucleotides: TGTGCCAGCAGTTTAACCGGGACAGGCAATCAGCCCCAGCATTTT.

V is TRBV3-1 (or the pseudogene TRBV3-2) and J is TRBJ2-1; TRBD1 aligns across 7 bases. The V and J ends lost 4 bases and 8 bases, in that order; junction bases with no gene match: 5. The germline V gene has CDR1 LGHDT and CDR2 YNNKEL (reference sequence). The CDR3 spans 13 residues. The CDR3 bases are TGTGCCAGCAGCCCGACAGGGAATGATGAGCAGTTCTTC. This gives the protein CASSPTGNDEQFF.

The gene calls are TRBV11-2 and TRBJ1-6, with TRBD1 matching 7 bases. CDR1 and CDR2 (germline): SGHAT, FQNNGV. The V segment lost 7 bases and the J segment 8 bases; nucleotides outside the gene matches: 5. CDR3 length: 13 amino acids. CDR3 bases: TGTGCCAGCACCGGACAGGCGGATTCACCCCTCCACTTT. As protein: CASTGQADSPLHF. Based on the CDR3 plus reference TRBV11-2 and TRBJ1-6, the full variable domain is EAGVAQSPRYKIIEKRQSVAFWCNPISGHATLYWYQQILGQGPKLLIQFQNNGVVDDSQLPKDRFSAERLKGVDSTLKIQPAKLEDSAVYLCASTGQADSPLHFGNGTRLTVT.

This sequence joins TRBV27 and TRBJ2-5; 7 positions match TRBD1. V gave up 5 bases and J gave up 6 bases; unmatched junction bases: 21. This CDR3 comprises 18 residues. CDR1 is MNHEY, CDR2 SMNVEV, per germline (reference sequence). The CDR3 nucleotides are TGTGCCAGCAGTAAACTTCCGCTTCGAGACAGGGTGAGACAGACCCAGTACTTC. Amino acids: CASSKLPLRDRVRQTQYF.

CDR3 amino acids: CASSTGDFTDTQYF. CDR3 bases: TGCGCCAGCAGTACGGGAGACTTCACAGATACGCAGTATTTT. The chain uses TRBV5-1 and TRBJ2-3, with D possibly matching TRBD2 (6 bases). CDR1 SGHRS and CDR2 YFSETQ come from the germline V gene. The V end lost 5 bases, the J end lost 2 bases, and 12 bases lay between the germline ends. The CDR3 runs 14 residues.

The chain combines TRBV5-6 with TRBJ2-7, with D unresolved. The V end lost 2 bases, the J end lost 0 bases, and 12 bases lay between the germline ends. CDR1 and CDR2 from the germline V gene are SGHDT and YYEEEE. CDR3 length: 15 residues. The CDR3 coding sequence is TGTGCCAGCAGCTTTAGAACGAGTAGCTCCTACGAGCAGTACTTC. Its protein is CASSFRTSSSYEQYF.

The chain combines TRBV11-1 with TRBJ2-1, with D perhaps TRBD1 (7 bases). The CDR3 totals 11 residues. Germline V gene data show CDR1 as SGHAT and CDR2 as FQDESV (reference sequence). Trimming took off 5 bases at V and 9 bases at J, with 8 bases between the two ends. CDR3 loop: CASSQGGEQFF. The CDR3, as DNA: TGTGCCAGCAGCCAGGGGGGTGAGCAGTTCTTC.

The chain joins TRBV10-3 to TRBJ2-1, with 8 nucleotides matching TRBD1. V shed 0 bases and J 15 bases; nucleotides not matched to a gene: 4. In germline, CDR1 is ENHRY, CDR2 SYGVKD. The CDR3 has 12 residues. The CDR3 loop is CAISESQGARFF. The DNA for the CDR3 is TGTGCCATCAGTGAGTCGCAGGGGGCAAGGTTCTTC.

With respect to this clone: The sample has other DNA sequences that encode this CDR3 too. The chain uses TRBV5-1 and TRBJ1-1, with D possibly TRBD1 on 6 matching bases. CDR1 is SGHRS and CDR2 is YFSETQ in the germline V gene. Trimming took off 4 bases at V and 0 bases at J, with 10 bases between the two ends. CDR3 length: 14 residues. The CDR3 region has the DNA TGCGCCAGCAGCACCGGACAGATGAACACTGAAGCTTTCTTT. Protein product: CASSTGQMNTEAFF.

This clone has more than one count but fewer than ten. The chain couples TRBV5-4 to TRBJ2-1, with D possibly matching TRBD2 (6 bases). The germline V and J ends were trimmed by 0 bases and 8 bases, with 12 bases remaining between them. CDR1 SGHNT and CDR2 YYREEE come from the germline V gene (reference sequence). The length of the CDR3 is 14 residues. The CDR3 sequence is CASSLVGSRDEQFF. The CDR3, as DNA: TGTGCCAGCAGCTTGGTCGGGAGTCGAGATGAGCAGTTCTTC.

The rearrangement links TRBV5-1 to TRBJ2-5; possibly TRBD1 for D (7 bases). The CDR3 consists of 16 residues. Trimming left V 4 bases short and J 5 bases short, with 21 bases between. Germline V lookup: CDR1 SGHRS, CDR2 YFSETQ. CDR3 residues: CASSPAPGAGGETQYF. CDR3 nucleotides: TGCGCCAGCAGCCCCGCGCCAGGGGCAGGGGGGGAGACCCAGTACTTC.

This chain connects TRBV6-5 to TRBJ1-6; 10 bases align to TRBD1. The CDR3 extends over 15 amino acids. Germline loops: CDR1 MNHEY, CDR2 SVGAGI. Trimming cost V 8 bases and J 7 bases; bases outside gene matches: 8. CDR3 sequence reads: CASGETGGANSPLHF. Here the CDR3 DNA reads TGTGCCAGCGGGGAGACAGGGGGCGCAAATTCACCCCTCCACTTT.

The chain combines TRBV3-1 (or the pseudogene TRBV3-2) with TRBJ2-1, with TRBD2 matching over 9 bases. V was pared by 1 base and J by 4 bases, with 8 bases of the junction left unmatched. CDR1 is LGHDT, CDR2 YNNKEL, per germline (reference sequence). The CDR3 runs to 17 residues. The CDR3, as DNA: TGTGCCAGCAGCCAAGCCCTGACTAGCGGCCTATACAATGAGCAGTTCTTC. As protein: CASSQALTSGLYNEQFF.

J is TRBJ1-5 and V is TRBV16, with a tentative D call TRBD1 (5 bases). V lost 8 bases and J lost 4, with 12 bases in between. CDR3 length equals 13 residues. CDR1 is KGHSY and CDR2 is FQNENV in the germline V gene. In DNA form, the CDR3 reads TGTGCCAGCCGATTGGGGGGAAATCAGCCCCAGCATTTT. It specifies CASRLGGNQPQHF.

The chain combines TRBV3-1 (or the pseudogene TRBV3-2) with TRBJ2-7, with a weak D call TRBD1 (7 bases). CDR1 and CDR2 from the germline V gene are LGHDT and YNNKEL (reference sequence). The length of the CDR3 is 22 residues. Between the trimmed V and J ends, which lost 1 base and 5 bases, there was a span of 36 bases. The CDR3 loop reads CASSQARRQGRTRRGVKNEQYV. The CDR3, as DNA: TGTGCCAGCAGCCAAGCACGTCGACAGGGAAGAACGCGGAGGGGGGTCAAAAACGAGCAGTACGTC.

The gene calls are TRBV27 and TRBJ1-2; 10 bases are a match to TRBD1. The CDR3 consists of 16 residues. V lost 6 bases to trimming and J lost 5 bases; unmatched junction nucleotides: 12. Germline assignment: CDR1 MNHEY and CDR2 SMNVEV (reference sequence). The CDR3 here is CASSRDRGTTRYGYTF. DNA for the CDR3: TGTGCCAGCAGCCGGGACAGGGGCACGACGAGGTATGGCTACACCTTC.

The V call is TRBV10-2, the J call TRBJ1-6, with D possibly TRBD1 on 6 matching bases. V was cut by 3 bases and J by 7 bases, with 7 bases left in between. The CDR3 length is 13 residues. CDR1 is WSHSY, CDR2 SAAADI, per germline. CDR3 sequence: CASSERGNSPLHF. The CDR3 nucleotides are TGCGCCAGCAGTGAAAGGGGGAATTCACCCCTCCACTTT.

A single count supports this clone. This CDR3 reads CASSLGLAGSYEQYV. CDR3 DNA sequence: TGTGCCAGCAGCTTAGGACTAGCTGGCTCCTACGAGCAGTACGTC. The chain joins TRBV11-3 to TRBJ2-7, with 7 bases identical to TRBD2. The CDR3 contains 15 residues. The V and J ends lost 1 base and 0 bases, in that order; junction bases with no gene match: 3. CDR1 is SGHNT, CDR2 YENEEA, per germline.